The sequence of this T cell receptor (beta chain) was determined in a study of breast tumors, draining lymph nodes, adjacent tissues. Study outcomes and limitations: Tumor TCR diversity was below lymph nodes but above nontumor tissue. The data were judged consistent with most tumor T cells coming from lymph node and expanding in tumor. That most tumor T cells come from lymph nodes remained unproven.

Via MiXCR, TCRdb re-called the multiplex PCR reads, giving one row per CDR3 protein. Here the sample spans 55,000 to 75,000 distinct CDR3 sequences, 43% being singletons. Deletions cut 2 bases from V and 0 bases from J, with 11 bases between. The germline gives CDR1 SGHVS, CDR2 FNYEAQ. The CDR3 is 16 amino acids. The sample holds many counts of this clonotype. The antigen remains undetermined. The gene calls are TRBV7-6 and TRBJ1-3; D unclear. The sample comprised breast tumor tissue. The clonotype comes from a female donor with breast cancer. Some clones in this sample may be carry-over from other donors' samples. CDR3 sequence: CASSLSVGSSGNTIYF. CDR3 in DNA: TGTGCCAGCAGCTTATCAGTGGGATCCTCTGGAAACACCATATATTTT. The variable domain in full, completed from reference TRBV7-6 and TRBJ1-3, reads GAGVSQSPRYKVTKRGQDVALRCDPISGHVSLYWYRQALGQGPEFLTYFNYEAQQDKSGLPNDRFSAERPEGSISTLTIQRTEQRDSAMYRCASSLSVGSSGNTIYFGEGSWLTVV.